Listed here are 7 T cell receptor beta chains from one sample, sequenced in a study of shared clonotypes between healthy human individuals. The data were produced by immunoSEQ multiplex PCR, yet TCRdb's version contains in-frame clones alone and is incomplete. This table holds around 2,000,000 clones, 90% to 95% found once. Sequencing was performed on naive CD4+ T cells sorted from blood. The sample's subset: CD45RA+ positively selected. The receptors stem from a man between 18 and 35 years old in good health.

The V and J genes are TRBV5-1 and TRBJ1-5; 10 bases fit TRBD1. V shed 4 bases, J shed 1 base, and the junction held 8 bases outside the gene matches. Germline V gene lookup returns CDR1 SGHRS and CDR2 YFSETQ. The CDR3 is 17 amino acids. The CDR3 DNA is TGCGCCAGCAGCCTAGACAGGGGGCAGGTGAGCAATCAGCCCCAGCATTTT. Translation gives CASSLDRGQVSNQPQHF.

This clone was picked up many times. The CDR3 reads CASSDGLAGQETQYF. Written as DNA, the CDR3 is TGTGCCAGTAGTGATGGACTAGCGGGCCAAGAGACCCAGTACTTC. The genes are TRBV19 and TRBJ2-5; 11 bases line up with TRBD2. V shed 5 bases and J 1 base; nucleotides not matched to a gene: 3. This CDR3 comprises 15 residues. The germline gives CDR1 LNHDA, CDR2 SQIVND (reference sequence).

The chain has TRBV9 and TRBJ1-2, with 8 nucleotides matching TRBD1. Germline CDR1 is SGDLS and CDR2 is YYNGEE. CDR3 size: 14 residues. The V segment lost 7 bases and the J segment 4 bases; nucleotides outside the gene matches: 9. In nucleotides, the CDR3 is TGTGCCAGCGCCCAGGGGGCCGAACTCTATGGCTACACCTTC. It specifies CASAQGAELYGYTF.

This sequence joins TRBV11-3 and TRBJ1-1; D unresolved. The CDR3 runs to 12 residues. Trimming removed 3 bases from V and 5 bases from J, with 7 bases in between. Germline V CDR1 and CDR2: SGHNT, YENEEA. CDR3: CASSFGRTEAFF. CDR3 nucleotides: TGTGCCAGCAGCTTCGGACGGACTGAAGCTTTCTTT.

The chain has TRBV2 and TRBJ1-1, with 9 bases that match TRBD1. Germline assignment: CDR1 SNHLY and CDR2 FYNNEI. The CDR3 consists of 14 residues. V trimming: 5 bases; J trimming: 4 bases; junction bases outside the gene matches: 5. The CDR3 loop is CASSMGDRATEAFF. Here the CDR3 DNA reads TGTGCCAGCAGTATGGGGGACAGGGCCACTGAAGCTTTCTTT.

The chain combines TRBV6-5 with TRBJ2-7; the D is unclear. Germline assignment: CDR1 MNHEY and CDR2 SVGAGI. There are 15 residues in the CDR3. The V end was cut by 6 bases, the J end by 4 bases, with 19 bases between. This chain's CDR3 is CASRPSVFGSYEQYF. CDR3 nucleotides: TGTGCCAGCAGGCCCTCGGTCTTCGGATCATACGAGCAGTACTTC.

This chain links TRBV6-5 with TRBJ2-3; no definite D call. The CDR3 is 13 amino acids. Germline V gene lookup returns CDR1 MNHEY and CDR2 SVGAGI. V was shortened by 4 bases and J by 11 bases, with 16 bases between the two germline ends. The CDR3 spells CASSSVRESQQYF. Written as DNA, the CDR3 is TGTGCCAGCAGTTCCGTTCGAGAATCCCAGCAGTATTTT.